This is a list of T cell receptor beta chains from one sample in a study of beta chain features in type 1 diabetes. Method: immunoSEQ multiplex PCR; TCRdb's copy keeps in-frame clones and lacks some. The data contain roughly 330,000 clones, 8% to 13% of them singletons. The sample was naive CD4+ T cells from blood. All receptors come from a woman under 40 in good health. Both conserved end residues are part of each CDR3. D genes are given only for firm matches. Where a row states a size, it is once, few, many or the class of an expanded clone; other rows omit it.

TRBD1	TRBV15	TRBJ2-3	few	CATRDRGLGSTDTQYF	TGTGCCACCAGGGACAGGGGTTTGGGGAGCACAGATACGCAGTATTTT
.	TRBV29-1	TRBJ2-7	few	CSVARVLEEQYF	TGCAGCGTTGCCCGGGTTTTAGAAGAGCAGTACTTC
.	TRBV18	TRBJ2-1	few	CASSPQPLGTTSYNEQFF	TGTGCCAGCTCACCACAGCCCCTAGGGACAACCTCCTACAATGAGCAGTTCTTC
.	TRBV11-1	TRBJ2-3	.	CASSFLADTQYF	TGTGCCAGCAGCTTCCTGGCTGATACGCAGTATTTT
TRBD2	TRBV10-3	TRBJ2-7	.	CAISLPGASGNYEQYF	TGTGCCATCAGCCTTCCCGGGGCTAGCGGGAACTACGAGCAGTACTTC
.	TRBV7-2	TRBJ2-3	.	CASSLLAGTQYF	TGTGCCAGCAGCTTACTAGCTGGTACGCAGTATTTT
TRBD1	TRBV18	TRBJ2-1	few	CASSPSGQGNEQFF	TGTGCCAGCTCACCAAGTGGACAGGGTAATGAGCAGTTCTTC
.	TRBV25-1	TRBJ2-3	few	CASSQTGRSTDTQYF	TGTGCCAGCTCCCAAACGGGAAGAAGCACAGATACGCAGTATTTT
.	TRBV29-1	TRBJ1-3	.	CSVEGGGNTIYF	TGCAGCGTCGAGGGCGGCGGAAACACCATATATTTT
TRBD1	TRBV7-9	TRBJ1-5	.	CASSWTGDQPQHF	TGTGCCAGCAGCTGGACAGGGGATCAGCCCCAGCATTTT
.	TRBV27	TRBJ2-2	.	CASSYVKLTGELFF	TGTGCCAGCAGTTATGTAAAATTAACCGGGGAGCTGTTTTTT
.	TRBV15	TRBJ1-3	few	CATSRARSSGNTIYF	TGTGCCACCAGCAGAGCCCGGTCCTCTGGAAACACCATATATTTT
TRBD2	TRBV4-3	TRBJ2-3	few	CASSKNLAGDGTDTQYF	TGCGCCAGCAGCAAAAACCTAGCGGGAGACGGCACAGATACGCAGTATTTT
TRBD1	TRBV9	TRBJ1-1	.	CASSLEQGAGNTEAFF	TGTGCCAGCAGCCTAGAACAGGGGGCGGGGAACACTGAAGCTTTCTTT
TRBD1	TRBV28	TRBJ2-7	few	CASSRTGGGSYEQYF	TGTGCCAGCAGCAGAACAGGGGGCGGGAGCTACGAGCAGTACTTC
TRBD1	TRBV27	TRBJ2-5	.	CASSFNQGAETQYF	TGTGCCAGCAGTTTCAACCAGGGGGCAGAGACCCAGTACTTC
.	TRBV15	TRBJ2-2	.	CATSFRGRAQSTGELFF	TGTGCCACCAGCTTTCGTGGCAGGGCACAGTCCACCGGGGAGCTGTTTTTT
.	TRBV5-1	TRBJ2-3	few	CASSRRTDTQYF	TGCGCCAGCAGCCGTCGCACAGATACGCAGTATTTT
TRBD2	TRBV4-2	TRBJ2-3	few	CASSIPERDTDTQYF	TGTGCCAGCAGCATCCCTGAGCGGGACACAGATACGCAGTATTTT
.	TRBV7-8	TRBJ2-5	few	CASSLVRHYLETQYF	TGTGCCAGCAGCTTAGTTAGGCACTACTTGGAGACCCAGTACTTC
.	TRBV19	TRBJ2-1	few	CASSPGVAETNEQFF	TGTGCCAGTAGTCCCGGGGTAGCGGAAACCAATGAGCAGTTCTTC
TRBD2	TRBV9	TRBJ2-5	few	CASSAGISGGQETQYF	TGTGCCAGCAGCGCGGGGATTAGCGGGGGCCAAGAGACCCAGTACTTC
TRBD1	TRBV6-5	TRBJ2-7	few	CASTPTGTESYEQYF	TGTGCCAGCACCCCAACCGGGACAGAGTCTTACGAGCAGTACTTC
TRBD1	TRBV9	TRBJ2-7	.	CASSAQGYEQYF	TGTGCCAGCAGCGCACAGGGGTACGAGCAGTACTTC
.	TRBV2	TRBJ2-7	.	CASSPYETYEQYF	TGTGCCAGCAGTCCTTACGAGACCTACGAGCAGTACTTC
TRBD1	TRBV6-1	TRBJ2-6	few	CATLQGIAGANVLTF	TGTGCCACCCTACAGGGGATTGCTGGGGCCAACGTCCTGACTTTC
TRBD2	TRBV27	TRBJ2-7	.	CASSNRIAGAYEQYF	TGTGCCAGCAGCAACCGTATAGCGGGAGCGTACGAGCAGTACTTC
TRBD2	TRBV9	TRBJ2-3	once	CASSVGTSGSRGTDTQYF	TGTGCCAGCAGCGTAGGAACTAGCGGGAGCCGAGGCACAGATACGCAGTATTTT
.	TRBV30	TRBJ2-7	.	CAWRRDTEQYF	TGTGCCTGGAGAAGGGACACCGAGCAGTACTTC
TRBD2	TRBV15	TRBJ2-1	.	CATSRGGSSGRLNEQFF	TGTGCCACCAGCAGAGGGGGATCTAGCGGCCGACTTAATGAGCAGTTCTTC
.	TRBV7-2	TRBJ1-1	.	CASSPKQENTEAFF	TGTGCCAGCAGCCCGAAACAGGAGAACACTGAAGCTTTCTTT
.	TRBV7-2	TRBJ1-5	few	CASSPARVQPQHF	TGTGCCAGCAGCCCAGCGAGGGTTCAGCCCCAGCATTTT
TRBD2	TRBV9	TRBJ2-5	few	CASSTLGTSDQETQYF	TGTGCCAGCAGCACCCTCGGGACTAGCGACCAAGAGACCCAGTACTTC
.	TRBV7-9	TRBJ1-2	few	CASSLQAGYTF	TGTGCCAGCAGCTTGCAAGCCGGCTACACCTTC
TRBD2	TRBV7-8	TRBJ2-1	few	CASSHGLAGHNEQFF	TGTGCCAGCAGCCATGGACTAGCGGGACATAATGAGCAGTTCTTC
TRBD2	TRBV7-2	TRBJ2-1	.	CASSWLAGANNEQFF	TGTGCCAGCAGCTGGCTAGCGGGAGCGAACAATGAGCAGTTCTTC
.	TRBV15	TRBJ1-5	few	CATSRDFGFFQPQHF	TGTGCCACCAGCAGAGATTTCGGGTTTTTTCAGCCCCAGCATTTT
.	TRBV20-1	TRBJ2-7	few	CSGGSTAEQYF	TGCAGTGGGGGCTCCACCGCCGAGCAGTACTTC
TRBD1	TRBV30	TRBJ2-1	few	CAWRPGTGILEQFF	TGTGCCTGGAGGCCCGGGACAGGGATTCTTGAGCAGTTCTTC
TRBD2	TRBV7-9	TRBJ2-1	.	CASSLNAGLAGSNEQFF	TGTGCCAGCAGCTTAAATGCGGGACTAGCGGGAAGCAATGAGCAGTTCTTC
TRBD2	TRBV29-1	TRBJ2-3	.	CSVGLLAGGYVNTQYF	TGCAGCGTTGGATTACTAGCGGGAGGGTATGTGAATACGCAGTATTTT
.	TRBV4-2	TRBJ2-1	.	CASSYRQNYNEQFF	TGTGCCAGCAGCTATAGACAGAATTACAATGAGCAGTTCTTC